This TCR beta chain emerged from a study of OX40 agonist ivuxolimab in advanced cancers. About the study: Each patient was given ivuxolimab into a vein every 2 weeks, at 0.01 to 10 mg/kg.

Findings and caveats of the study: Relatively little clonal expansion, among the lowest observed, appeared in partial responders at 0.1-3.0 mg/kg. Certain nonresponders likewise exhibited a low normalized T-cell clonal expansion.

About this clone: Its cognate antigen is unknown.

Germline lookup yields CDR1 SNHLY and CDR2 FYNNEI. This CDR3 has 14 residues. Trimming pared 2 bases from V and 5 bases from J, leaving 12 bases between. This table comes from immunoSEQ multiplex PCR, and its TCRdb copy is limited to in-frame clones, with some not included. The sample yields fewer than 95,000 clones, more than 85% seen once. This chain connects TRBV2 to TRBJ2-5, with D tentatively TRBD2 (7 bases). This sequence originates from an adult with an advanced solid tumor such as melanoma, head and neck, liver or kidney cancer. The material sequenced was CD4+ or CD8+ T cells sorted from blood, taken in a trial of the OX40 agonist ivuxolimab. Written as DNA, the CDR3 is TGTGCCAGCAGTGAATGGGGGGGCCGGGAGACCCAGTACTTC. This sequence encodes CASSEWGGRETQYF.